These 26 T cell receptor beta chains were sequenced from one sample in a study of CD8+ T cells in alopecia areata. Once RNA had been extracted, it was reverse transcribed into cDNA to act as the sequencing template. Clones were sequenced by immunoSEQ multiplex PCR, and TCRdb holds only the in-frame ones, with some missing. Among some 80,000 clones listed, 66% were seen once. Treatment of the sample: oral pan-JAK inhibitor, 5-10 mg twice daily. Specimen: CD8+ T cells sorted from blood, collected at week 24, from a patient treated with tofacitinib. The receptor set was obtained from a human donor with alopecia areata.

The V gene is TRBV7-2, the J gene TRBJ2-4; tentatively, D is TRBD1 (6 bases). V gave up 5 bases and J gave up 0 bases, with 14 bases separating them. Germline V CDR1 and CDR2: SGHTA, FQGNSA. This CDR3 has 16 residues. The CDR3 region is CASSPGQPLAKNIQYF. The CDR3 DNA is TGTGCCAGCAGCCCCGGACAGCCGCTAGCCAAAAACATTCAGTACTTC.

CDR3 DNA: TGCGCCAGCAGCCAAGATCCGGGCGGGAGCTTCGCCGGGGAGCTGTTTTTT. This translates into CASSQDPGGSFAGELFF. The chain uses TRBV4-3 and TRBJ2-2; 7 nucleotides line up with TRBD2. Unmatched junction bases numbered 10, after V lost 0 bases and J lost 6 bases. Germline lookup yields CDR1 LGHNA and CDR2 YSLEER. This CDR3 contains 17 residues.

This clone has a handful of counts. The J gene is TRBJ2-6, the V gene TRBV29-1; 7 bases fit TRBD1. CDR1 is SQVTM and CDR2 is ANQGSEA in the germline V gene. The junction had 2 bases not matched to a gene; V was cut back by 5 bases and J by 4 bases. The length of the CDR3 is 13 residues. The CDR3 is CSVTGVGANVLTF. The CDR3, as DNA: TGCAGCGTTACAGGGGTCGGGGCCAACGTCCTGACTTTC.

By share of the sample, this clone is medium-sized. The V call is TRBV27, the J call TRBJ1-1, with a weak D call TRBD1 (6 bases). This CDR3 spans 15 amino acids. CDR1 MNHEY and CDR2 SMNVEV come from the germline V gene (reference sequence). Trimming stripped 2 bases from V and 2 bases from J, with 12 bases between. The CDR3 coding sequence is TGTGCCAGCAGTTTAATCGGCAGGGGTAACACTGAAGCTTTCTTT. As protein: CASSLIGRGNTEAFF.

The count of this clone is one. For the CDR3, the DNA is TGTGCCAGCAGCCCCATCCTGCGGGGGGAGAGCACAGATACGCAGTATTTT. Its protein product is CASSPILRGESTDTQYF. This sequence joins TRBV4-2 and TRBJ2-3, with 8 nucleotides matching TRBD2. Germline V gene data show CDR1 as LGHNA and CDR2 as YNFKEQ. The CDR3 is 17 amino acids. V shed 4 bases, J shed 0 bases, and the junction held 9 bases outside the gene matches.

This clone was seen a handful of times. The rearrangement uses TRBV11-2 and TRBJ2-5, with 10 bases aligning to TRBD2. The CDR3 sequence is 18 residues long. Trimming removed 5 bases from V and 4 bases from J; junction bases left unmatched: 16. Germline CDR1 is SGHAT and CDR2 is FQNNGV. The CDR3 nucleotides read TGTGCCAGCAGCCACTGGGAGCTAGCGGGGGCTAATGGAGAGACCCAGTACTTC. Residues: CASSHWELAGANGETQYF.

The chain combines TRBV5-1 with TRBJ1-1; D gene unclear. Germline CDR1 SGHRS, CDR2 YFSETQ. V was shortened by 3 bases and J by 3 bases, with 12 bases between the two germline ends. This CDR3 is built from 14 residues. DNA for the CDR3: TGCGCCAGCAGCTACAGCATCGCGGACACTGAAGCTTTCTTT. Its translation is CASSYSIADTEAFF.

This sequence joins TRBV5-6 and TRBJ2-1; D is unresolved. The CDR3 runs 17 residues. Trimming took off 0 bases at V and 10 bases at J, with 23 bases between the two ends. CDR1 and CDR2 (germline): SGHDT, YYEEEE. CDR3 sequence (DNA): TGTGCCAGCAGCTTGGCCCTTCTTGGGCACAACTCCACCGAGCAGTTCTTC. It is translated as CASSLALLGHNSTEQFF. Complete variable domain (other parts from reference TRBV5-6 and TRBJ2-1): DAGVTQSPTHLIKTRGQQVTLRCSPKSGHDTVSWYQQALGQGPQFIFQYYEEEERQRGNFPDRFSGHQFPNYSSELNVNALLLGDSALYLCASSLALLGHNSTEQFFGPGTRLTVL.

This chain links TRBV29-1 with TRBJ2-2; D unclear. The CDR3 spans 15 residues. V was cut by 5 bases and J by 3 bases, with 16 bases left in between. From germline, CDR1 is SQVTM and CDR2 ANQGSEA. The chain's CDR3 is CSVLTTRRDTGELFF. In nucleotides, the CDR3 is TGCAGCGTTCTGACGACGCGTAGGGACACCGGGGAGCTGTTTTTT.

The chain combines TRBV27 with TRBJ2-5, with 7 nucleotides matching TRBD2. The CDR3 sequence is 17 residues long. V lost 2 bases, J lost 4 bases, and 13 bases stayed unmatched. The germline V gene has CDR1 MNHEY and CDR2 SMNVEV (reference sequence). CDR3 amino acids: CASSLVFESGVRETQYF. As DNA, the CDR3 is TGTGCCAGCAGTTTAGTTTTCGAGAGCGGGGTGCGAGAGACCCAGTACTTC.

For the CDR3, the DNA is TGTGCCAGCAGTTTTCGGGGGCTGGGGACCACTGAAGCTTTCTTT. It translates to CASSFRGLGTTEAFF. The genes are TRBV28 and TRBJ1-1, with D maybe TRBD1 (6 bases). This CDR3 has 15 amino acids. V lost 3 bases to trimming and J lost 4 bases, with 15 bases between them. CDR1 and CDR2 from the germline V gene are MDHEN and SYDVKM.

The J gene is TRBJ2-7, the V gene TRBV27; the D is unclear. CDR3 length: 12 amino acids. Germline V CDR1 and CDR2: MNHEY, SMNVEV (reference sequence). V was pared by 2 bases and J by 5 bases, with 7 bases between. CDR3 in amino acids: CASSLIGDEQYF. The CDR3 region has the DNA TGTGCCAGCAGTTTAATCGGCGACGAGCAGTACTTC.

The chain uses TRBV6-6 and TRBJ2-1; D unresolved. The V and J ends lost 5 bases and 6 bases respectively, with 14 bases between them. The germline gives CDR1 MNHNY, CDR2 SVGAGI (reference sequence). CDR3 length equals 14 residues. DNA of the CDR3: TGTGCCAGCAGTGACCTCACGGGCTCCAATGAGCAGTTCTTC. Its protein product is CASSDLTGSNEQFF.

This clone was detected many times. The V and J genes are TRBV18 and TRBJ2-2, with D tentatively TRBD2 (5 bases). Germline CDR1 and CDR2: KGHSH and LQKENI. The CDR3 covers 15 residues. V was cut by 0 bases and J by 6 bases, with 11 bases left in between. CDR3 loop: CASSPPTQLAGELFF. The CDR3 DNA follows: TGTGCCAGCTCACCACCAACTCAACTAGCCGGGGAGCTGTTTTTT.

The CDR3 here is CASSHGVAEGYEQYF. CDR3 sequence (DNA): TGCGCCAGCAGCCACGGAGTGGCGGAGGGGTACGAGCAGTACTTC. The genes are TRBV4-1 and TRBJ2-7, with TRBD2 as a possible D gene (6 bases). Per the germline V gene, CDR1 is MGHRA and CDR2 is YSYEKL. Trimming left V 3 bases short and J 4 bases short, with 16 bases between. The CDR3 consists of 15 residues.

The CDR3 sequence: CASTQPRLSYNEQFF. The CDR3 DNA reads TGTGCCAGCACCCAGCCTCGATTATCCTACAATGAGCAGTTCTTC. The chain joins TRBV28 to TRBJ2-1; D gene uncertain. The CDR3 contains 15 residues. The V and J ends lost 7 bases and 1 base respectively, with 14 bases between them. The germline V gene encodes CDR1 MDHEN and CDR2 SYDVKM.

This clone is a singleton in its sample. The genes are TRBV27 and TRBJ2-7; D gene ambiguous. Germline CDR1 and CDR2: MNHEY and SMNVEV (reference sequence). The CDR3 runs to 13 residues. Trimming left V 6 bases short and J 0 bases short, with 9 bases between. CDR3 nucleotides: TGTGCCAGCAGGGGCGGTAGCTCCTACGAGCAGTACTTC. It is translated as CASRGGSSYEQYF.

V usage is TRBV7-9 and J usage is TRBJ1-1; D ambiguous. CDR1 is SEHNR, CDR2 FQNEAQ, per germline (reference sequence). V was shortened by 5 bases and J by 6 bases, with 10 bases between the two germline ends. This CDR3 region has 12 residues. In DNA form, the CDR3 reads TGTGCCAGCAGCCTTTCTCACCCTGAAGCTTTCTTT. Translating gives CASSLSHPEAFF.

The chain combines TRBV29-1 with TRBJ1-2; D is undetermined. The CDR3 contains 15 residues. CDR1 SQVTM and CDR2 ANQGSEA come from the germline V gene. V lost 3 bases to trimming and J lost 7 bases, with 21 bases between them. The CDR3 nucleotides are TGCAGCGTTGAGCACTCGGACCCCCTAGTCTTTGGCTACACCTTC. This translates into CSVEHSDPLVFGYTF.

The J gene is TRBJ1-5, the V gene TRBV7-9; 10 bases agree with TRBD1. The V segment lost 5 bases and the J segment 2 bases; nucleotides outside the gene matches: 3. This CDR3 is 15 amino acids long. CDR1 is SEHNR and CDR2 is FQNEAQ in the germline V gene (reference sequence). The CDR3 sequence: CASSPGTGGNQPQHF. In DNA, the CDR3 is TGTGCCAGCAGCCCGGGGACAGGGGGCAATCAGCCCCAGCATTTT. Together with reference TRBV7-9 and TRBJ1-5, the CDR3 gives the full variable domain: DTGVSQNPRHKITKRGQNVTFRCDPISEHNRLYWYRQTLGQGPEFLTYFQNEAQLEKSRLLSDRFSAERPKGSFSTLEIQRTEQGDSAMYLCASSPGTGGNQPQHFGDGTRLSIL.

The J gene is TRBJ2-7, the V gene TRBV29-1; 7 positions match TRBD1. CDR1 and CDR2 (germline): SQVTM, ANQGSEA. V was clipped by 4 bases and J by 6 bases; unmatched bases: 3. This CDR3 has 11 amino acids. The CDR3 DNA reads as TGCAGCGTTGTAGGGGGCGGCGAGCAGTACTTC. Amino acid sequence: CSVVGGGEQYF.

This chain links TRBV4-3 with TRBJ2-7; 7 positions agree with TRBD1. Unmatched junction bases numbered 5, after V lost 0 bases and J lost 0 bases. Germline V CDR1 and CDR2: LGHNA, YSLEER. This CDR3 region has 16 residues. The CDR3 region is CASSQDFGTVSYEQYF. CDR3 in DNA: TGCGCCAGCAGCCAAGATTTCGGGACAGTCTCCTACGAGCAGTACTTC.

This clone was counted between two and nine times. V and J are TRBV27 and TRBJ1-5, with 7 bases matching TRBD1. The germline V gene has CDR1 MNHEY and CDR2 SMNVEV (reference sequence). J was trimmed by 1 base and V by 5 bases; bases with no gene match: 14. The CDR3 consists of 18 residues. CDR3 residues: CASSPLTGSLPSNQPQHF. The CDR3 nucleotides are TGTGCCAGCAGTCCCCTGACAGGGTCCCTGCCCAGCAATCAGCCCCAGCATTTT.

The rearrangement links TRBV7-9 to TRBJ2-1, with D perhaps TRBD1 (5 bases). Trimming pared 2 bases from V and 15 bases from J, leaving 14 bases between. The CDR3 covers 12 residues. Germline assignment: CDR1 SEHNR and CDR2 FQNEAQ (reference sequence). The CDR3 protein is CASSLWEGAVFF. In nucleotides, the CDR3 is TGTGCCAGCAGCTTATGGGAAGGGGCTGTGTTCTTC. The whole variable domain, remainder taken from reference TRBV7-9 and TRBJ2-1, is DTGVSQNPRHKITKRGQNVTFRCDPISEHNRLYWYRQTLGQGPEFLTYFQNEAQLEKSRLLSDRFSAERPKGSFSTLEIQRTEQGDSAMYLCASSLWEGAVFFGPGTRLTVL.

The J gene is TRBJ2-5, the V gene TRBV27; TRBD2 matches 9 bases. J gave up 5 bases and V 3 bases, and 7 bases lay outside the gene matches. The germline V gene encodes CDR1 MNHEY and CDR2 SMNVEV (reference sequence). The CDR3 is 15 residues long. CDR3 region: CASSFAGGPQETQYF. Here the CDR3 DNA reads TGTGCCAGCAGTTTCGCGGGAGGGCCCCAGGAGACCCAGTACTTC.

The CDR3 DNA reads as TGCGCCAGCAGCGGGCGGGACTCCCCTAACAATGAGCAGTTCTTC. Its translation is CASSGRDSPNNEQFF. This chain joins TRBV4-3 and TRBJ2-1; maybe TRBD2 (6 bases). Germline CDR1 LGHNA, CDR2 YSLEER. The CDR3 totals 15 residues. V was cut by 5 bases and J by 5 bases, with 16 bases left in between.